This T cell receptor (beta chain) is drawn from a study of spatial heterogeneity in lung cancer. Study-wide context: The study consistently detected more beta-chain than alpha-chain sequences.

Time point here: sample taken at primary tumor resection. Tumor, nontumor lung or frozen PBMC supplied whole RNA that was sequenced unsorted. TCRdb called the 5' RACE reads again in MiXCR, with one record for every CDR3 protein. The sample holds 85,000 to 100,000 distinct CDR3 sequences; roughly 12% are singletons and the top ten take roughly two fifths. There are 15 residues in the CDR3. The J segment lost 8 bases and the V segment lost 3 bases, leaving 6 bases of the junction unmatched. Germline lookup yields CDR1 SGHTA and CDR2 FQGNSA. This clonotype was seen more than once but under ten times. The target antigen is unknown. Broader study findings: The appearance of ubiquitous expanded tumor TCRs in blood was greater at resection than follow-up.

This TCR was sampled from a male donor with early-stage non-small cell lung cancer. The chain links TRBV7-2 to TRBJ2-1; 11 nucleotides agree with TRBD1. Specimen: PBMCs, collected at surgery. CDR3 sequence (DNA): TGTGCCAGCAGCTTGCAGGGACAGGGGGGCTATGAGCAGTTCTTC. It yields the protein CASSLQGQGGYEQFF.